This TCR beta chain was observed in a study of PD-L1 blockade in urothelial cancer. Study at large: Specimens of blood held a median count of 141,255 T cells.

Synthetic spike-ins, TCR analog templates, were added into each PCR. Here immunoSEQ multiplex PCR was the method, and the copy in TCRdb shows in-frame clones only, minus some. The sample lists tens of thousands of clones, 80% to 85% seen once, with around a tenth in the top ten. From germline, CDR1 is SEHNR and CDR2 FQNEAQ (reference sequence). V lost 4 bases and J 8 bases, leaving 11 bases between the germline ends. The CDR3 has 12 residues. This sample's time point: pretreatment peripheral blood. The material sequenced was PBMCs, taken around atezolizumab (anti-PD-L1) treatment. The chain links TRBV7-9 to TRBJ1-2; a weak D match, TRBD1 (5 bases). The TCR originated in a woman in her 70s with urothelial cancer. The CDR3 DNA sequence: TGTGCCAGCAGCTCGGGGGAGGGCGGCTACACCTTC. Its protein product is CASSSGEGGYTF.